This T cell receptor beta chain was profiled in a study of identical twins. MiXCR, applied by TCRdb to the 5' RACE reads, yields one record per CDR3 protein. The table lists roughly 540,000 distinct CDR3 sequences, 22% of them singletons. This clonotype came up once. A junction boundary mismatches the germline segment, possibly from a read error. The CDR3 covers 16 residues. Germline V gene lookup returns CDR1 LGHNA and CDR2 YSLEER. This sample also appeared in a second study, on T cells expressing NK-cell markers.

The TCR comes from a woman aged 18-29 years in good health. The material sequenced was CD4+ T cells sorted from blood. The rearrangement links TRBV4-3 to TRBJ2-1; TRBD2 aligns across 7 bases. The CDR3 here is CASSQEVGRAGNELFF. CDR3 sequence (DNA): TGCGCCAGCAGCCAAGAGGTGGGGAGGGCAGGCAATGAGCTGTTCTTC.